A selection of T cell receptor beta chains follows, all from one sample in a study of cytomegalovirus exposure and HLA in healthy donors. Profiled with immunoSEQ multiplex PCR; TCRdb holds only in-frame clones, not every one. Of 160,000 or so clones in the sample, roughly 87% are singletons; the top ten hold 0.85% to 1%. Material: PBMCs. The receptors were sampled from a woman aged 25 to 39 in good health and CMV-seronegative. The conserved cysteine and the conserved F or W are not part of the CDR3 here. The D gene is left open where the match is weak.

len,v_gene,d_gene,CDR3aa
19,TRBV9,TRBD2,ASSAGPTRSRTSGGEETQY
14,TRBV27,TRBD1,ASSLSFVDRGREQY
16,TRBV14,TRBD2,ASSRLAGSGGVTDTQY
13,TRBV27,.,ASTFTRPAAGELF
14,TRBV18,TRBD2,ASSPTSGRARNEQF
14,TRBV5-1,TRBD2,ASSLSPGLGSDTQY
15,TRBV11-2,TRBD2,ASSLSGSGGVTDTQY
11,TRBV15,.,ATSRDLRETQY
12,TRBV27,.,ASSLSRGTYEQY
13,TRBV6-6,TRBD1,ASSYWDRGYNEQF
12,TRBV19,TRBD1,ASTRQGGANEQF
13,TRBV28,.,ASSSVGVSNTEAF
12,TRBV5-8,TRBD1,ASSLGLRGETQY
13,TRBV27,TRBD2,ASSLAGLVFDTQY
14,TRBV7-9,TRBD1,ASSLDRQGGTDTQY
14,TRBV15,TRBD2,ATSRGLAGGVDEQF
13,TRBV5-6,.,ASSPLSGDTGELF
14,TRBV7-2,TRBD1,ASSPQGALSNQPQH
16,TRBV9,.,ASSSKPGQLASTDTQY
13,TRBV7-6,TRBD2,ASSGGDPWADTQY
14,TRBV5-1,TRBD1,ASSDPTGGLNTEAF
11,TRBV30,.,AWSRPEEDTQY
15,TRBV5-1,TRBD2,ASSLWGQAGGPDEQY
13,TRBV7-9,.,ASSARPGAAETQY
12,TRBV7-8,.,ASREQRASYEQY
16,TRBV28,.,ASSPPIFGSSSGNTIY
12,TRBV7-9,.,ASGGRGSRNTQY
14,TRBV7-9,.,ASSTTSDSTNEKLF
9,TRBV6-1,.,ASRLGYEQY
17,TRBV6-1,.,ASSEDTTGLTFSYNEQF
17,TRBV7-9,TRBD1,ASSPPPKGARPGANVLT
12,TRBV7-2,.,ASSVGRNTGELF
10,TRBV19,.,ASRRGTDTQY
16,TRBV7-8,TRBD1,ASSLAYPGTEKTGELF
11,TRBV7-2,TRBD1,ASSRTGTYEQY
12,TRBV5-6,.,ASSLGQINYGYT
11,TRBV29-1,TRBD1,SVPGTGYEKLF
11,TRBV27,.,AAGRLPINEQF
14,TRBV5-1,TRBD1,ASSPPMTGDHGGYT
13,TRBV7-2,.,ASSLVGGLRGEQY
14,TRBV6-1,TRBD2,ASSALSGRAGVEQF
12,TRBV6-1,TRBD1,ASRDRGRDDGYT
11,TRBV7-9,.,ASSSEGANVLT